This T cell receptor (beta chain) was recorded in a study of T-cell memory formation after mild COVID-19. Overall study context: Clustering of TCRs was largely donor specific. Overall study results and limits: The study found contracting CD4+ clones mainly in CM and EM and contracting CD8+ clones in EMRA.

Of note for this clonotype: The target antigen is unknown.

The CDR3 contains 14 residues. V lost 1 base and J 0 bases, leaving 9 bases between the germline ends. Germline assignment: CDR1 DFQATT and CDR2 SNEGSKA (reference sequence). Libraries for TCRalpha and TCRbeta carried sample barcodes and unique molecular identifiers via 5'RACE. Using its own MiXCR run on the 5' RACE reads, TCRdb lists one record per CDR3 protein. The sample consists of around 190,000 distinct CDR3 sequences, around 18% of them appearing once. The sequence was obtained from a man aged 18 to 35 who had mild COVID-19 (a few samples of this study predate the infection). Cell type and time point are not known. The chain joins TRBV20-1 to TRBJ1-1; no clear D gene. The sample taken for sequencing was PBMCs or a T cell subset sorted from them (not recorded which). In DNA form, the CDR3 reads TGCAGTGCTAGAGTAGGTGCTCTGAACACTGAAGCTTTCTTT. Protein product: CSARVGALNTEAFF.